The 28 T cell receptor beta chains reported below all come from one sample, sequenced in a study of long-term antiretroviral therapy in people with HIV (dated by TCRdb to between 2021 and 2022). The immunoSEQ hsTCRB v3.0 assay was used at survey level resolution for TRB variable region sequencing. TCRdb's version of the immuneACCESS table is confined to in-frame rearrangements and falls short of the full clone set. An unresolved V gene accounts for under half of the shortfall where checked; the remainder is of unknown origin. The sample includes 25,000 to 30,000 clones, with roughly four fifths observed a single time. In total, the top ten clones hold about 10% of the sample. Sequenced material: unsorted PBMCs, taken 0.8 years before starting antiretroviral therapy. The receptors were sampled from a young man with HIV.

The J gene is TRBJ2-7, the V gene TRBV11-2; D unclear. CDR3 size: 14 residues. The V and J ends lost 0 bases and 0 bases respectively, with 6 bases between them. The germline CDR1 and CDR2 sequences are SGHAT and FQNNGV. The CDR3 is CASSLDRISYEQYF. In DNA form, the CDR3 reads TGTGCCAGCAGCTTAGATCGGATCTCCTACGAGCAGTACTTC.

This clone came up a few times. The V and J genes are TRBV19 and TRBJ2-1, with D tentatively TRBD1 (5 bases). Trimming left V 2 bases short and J 7 bases short, with 9 bases between. From germline, CDR1 is LNHDA and CDR2 SQIVND (reference sequence). The CDR3 length is 13 residues. The CDR3 is CASSINQGNEQFF. DNA of the CDR3: TGTGCCAGTAGTATAAATCAGGGTAATGAGCAGTTCTTC.

The rearrangement links TRBV2 to TRBJ2-7, with TRBD2 as a possible D gene (7 bases). Per the germline V gene, CDR1 is SNHLY and CDR2 is FYNNEI. The length of the CDR3 is 13 residues. V was cut by 9 bases and J by 5 bases, with 17 bases left in between. The CDR3 DNA follows: TGTGCCAGTGAGGCGGGGGCAGGGGACGAGCAGTACTTC. This gives the protein CASEAGAGDEQYF.

This chain joins TRBV5-1 and TRBJ2-1; D might be TRBD2 (5 bases). The V end was cut by 1 base, the J end by 5 bases, with 10 bases between. The CDR3 covers 14 residues. In germline, CDR1 is SGHRS, CDR2 YFSETQ. The CDR3 sequence: CASSLIGRDNEQFF. CDR3 nucleotides: TGCGCCAGCAGCTTGATTGGGCGGGACAATGAGCAGTTCTTC. Together with reference TRBV5-1 and TRBJ2-1, the CDR3 gives the full variable domain: KAGVTQTPRYLIKTRGQQVTLSCSPISGHRSVSWYQQTPGQGLQFLFEYFSETQRNKGNFPGRFSGRQFSNSRSEMNVSTLELGDSALYLCASSLIGRDNEQFFGPGTRLTVL.

This clone appeared once. The chain is built from TRBV7-3 and TRBJ2-1; D perhaps matches TRBD1 (6 bases). Germline CDR1 and CDR2: SGHTA and FQGTGA. This CDR3 region has 13 residues. Trimming cost V 5 bases and J 6 bases, with 11 bases left between them. This CDR3 is CASSPDRSNEQFF. The CDR3, as DNA: TGTGCCAGCAGCCCAGACAGGTCCAATGAGCAGTTCTTC.

V is TRBV6-5 and J is TRBJ2-6, with 7 nucleotides matching TRBD1. Germline V CDR1 and CDR2: MNHEY, SVGAGI. V was clipped by 8 bases and J by 3 bases; unmatched bases: 7. This CDR3 spans 15 amino acids. CDR3 DNA: TGTGCCAGCGGATTCAGGGGGTTTGGGGCCAACGTCCTGACTTTC. This sequence encodes CASGFRGFGANVLTF.

The rearrangement joins TRBV29-1 to TRBJ2-1, with TRBD1 matching 9 bases. The CDR3 consists of 14 residues. Trimming removed 7 bases from V and 9 bases from J; junction bases left unmatched: 13. The germline V gene has CDR1 SQVTM and CDR2 ANQGSEA. CDR3 protein: CSAERRDRVGEQFF. CDR3 sequence (DNA): TGCAGCGCCGAGCGCCGGGACAGGGTAGGTGAGCAGTTCTTC.

This chain connects TRBV18 to TRBJ2-3, with D tentatively TRBD2 (5 bases). The CDR3 has 15 amino acids. The germline gives CDR1 KGHSH, CDR2 LQKENI. Between the trimmed V and J ends, which lost 3 bases and 4 bases, there was a span of 14 bases. CDR3 amino acids: CASSPGLSGADTQYF. CDR3 in DNA: TGTGCCAGCTCACCCGGTCTCTCCGGGGCAGATACGCAGTATTTT.

This chain uses TRBV27 with TRBJ2-1; perhaps TRBD1 as D (5 bases). V lost 5 bases to trimming and J lost 4 bases, with 9 bases between them. The length of the CDR3 is 13 residues. Germline CDR1 MNHEY, CDR2 SMNVEV (reference sequence). CDR3 coding DNA: TGTGCCAGCAGTCTAGACAGATACAATGAGCAGTTCTTC. Its translation: CASSLDRYNEQFF.

CDR3 coding DNA: TGTGCCAGCAGTTTACCTAGGGTCGGACGTAATGAAAAACTGTTTTTT. Translation gives CASSLPRVGRNEKLFF. The rearrangement joins TRBV28 to TRBJ1-4; D unresolved. The CDR3 has 16 amino acids. Trimming removed 2 bases at V and 4 bases at J, with 14 bases between. CDR1 is MDHEN, CDR2 SYDVKM, per germline.

The chain carries TRBV4-1 and TRBJ2-7; TRBD2 matches at 13 bases. V shed 6 bases and J 3 bases; nucleotides not matched to a gene: 5. Germline CDR1 reads MGHRA; CDR2 reads YSYEKL. The CDR3 runs 15 residues. This chain's CDR3 is CASSPGTSGIYEQYF. In DNA form, the CDR3 reads TGCGCCAGCAGTCCAGGGACTAGCGGGATCTACGAGCAGTACTTC.

V gene TRBV27 combines with J gene TRBJ1-1, with D possibly being TRBD1 (5 bases). Trimming cost V 5 bases and J 2 bases, with 18 bases left between them. CDR3 size: 16 residues. CDR1 and CDR2 from the germline V gene are MNHEY and SMNVEV (reference sequence). Here the CDR3 reads CASSPRVGRINTEAFF. The CDR3 DNA sequence: TGTGCCAGCAGTCCTAGAGTGGGACGGATTAACACTGAAGCTTTCTTT.

The DNA of the CDR3 is TGTGCCAGCAGTGTCTCAGGACTCCTTCTTGAAGCTTTCTTT. This sequence encodes CASSVSGLLLEAFF. The chain has TRBV2 and TRBJ1-1; D remains ambiguous. V was cut by 4 bases and J by 7 bases, with 16 bases left in between. Germline CDR1 is SNHLY and CDR2 is FYNNEI. This CDR3 has 14 amino acids.

The chain couples TRBV5-1 to TRBJ2-5; TRBD2 matches at 11 bases. The V gene end was trimmed by 3 bases and the J gene end by 12 bases; junction bases not matched to a gene: 7. The CDR3 consists of 13 residues. Germline lookup yields CDR1 SGHRS and CDR2 YFSETQ. CDR3: CASSSPPLAGEYF. As DNA, the CDR3 is TGCGCCAGCAGCTCGCCTCCACTAGCGGGGGAGTACTTC. The variable domain in full, completed from reference TRBV5-1 and TRBJ2-5, reads KAGVTQTPRYLIKTRGQQVTLSCSPISGHRSVSWYQQTPGQGLQFLFEYFSETQRNKGNFPGRFSGRQFSNSRSEMNVSTLELGDSALYLCASSSPPLAGEYFGPGTRLLVL.

The rearrangement joins TRBV5-1 to TRBJ2-7; no definite D call. Germline V gene lookup returns CDR1 SGHRS and CDR2 YFSETQ. The germline V and J ends were trimmed by 2 bases and 0 bases, with 9 bases remaining between them. The CDR3 is made up of 14 amino acids. The CDR3 here is CASSFSTDSYEQYF. Here the CDR3 DNA reads TGCGCCAGCAGCTTTAGCACCGACTCCTACGAGCAGTACTTC. Supplemented by reference TRBV5-1 and TRBJ2-7, the full variable domain reads KAGVTQTPRYLIKTRGQQVTLSCSPISGHRSVSWYQQTPGQGLQFLFEYFSETQRNKGNFPGRFSGRQFSNSRSEMNVSTLELGDSALYLCASSFSTDSYEQYFGPGTRLTVT.

This sequence joins TRBV19 and TRBJ1-5; D call uncertain. The germline CDR1 and CDR2 sequences are LNHDA and SQIVND (reference sequence). V was cut by 6 bases and J by 5 bases, with 11 bases left in between. The CDR3 length is 13 residues. Here the CDR3 DNA reads TGTGCCAGTAGAGTAGACACCCATCAGCCCCAGCATTTT. Translating gives CASRVDTHQPQHF.

This rearrangement joins TRBV6-6 to TRBJ2-1; 8 nucleotides line up with TRBD1. J was trimmed by 0 bases and V by 6 bases; bases with no gene match: 4. This CDR3 contains 15 residues. Germline CDR1 MNHNY, CDR2 SVGAGI (reference sequence). CDR3 region: CASSYTGGSYNEQFF. DNA of the CDR3: TGTGCCAGCAGCTATACAGGGGGCTCCTACAATGAGCAGTTCTTC.

This clone was seen more than once but under ten times. V usage is TRBV7-2 and J usage is TRBJ2-7; D uncertain. The CDR3 runs 14 residues. The germline V and J ends were trimmed by 0 bases and 2 bases, with 8 bases remaining between them. The germline CDR1 and CDR2 sequences are SGHTA and FQGNSA. The CDR3 loop reads CASSLAVAPYEQYF. The DNA of the CDR3 is TGTGCCAGCAGCTTAGCAGTGGCCCCCTACGAGCAGTACTTC.

This clone was detected only once. The rearrangement links TRBV13 to TRBJ2-3; 10 bases match TRBD2. CDR1 is PRHDT, CDR2 FYEKMQ, per germline (reference sequence). The CDR3 extends over 15 amino acids. The junction had 7 bases not matched to a gene; V was cut back by 8 bases and J by 2 bases. Here the CDR3 DNA reads TGTGCCAGCGCCAAGCGGGGGGGCCTCACAGATACGCAGTATTTT. Amino acids: CASAKRGGLTDTQYF.

The chain couples TRBV14 to TRBJ2-7; D may be TRBD1 (5 bases). Trimming took off 0 bases at V and 2 bases at J, with 17 bases between the two ends. The CDR3 contains 17 residues. CDR1 is SGHDN and CDR2 is FVKESK in the germline V gene. CDR3 residues: CASSQDRSTGRAYEQYF. The CDR3 nucleotides are TGTGCCAGCAGCCAAGATAGGAGCACAGGTAGGGCCTACGAGCAGTACTTC.

CDR3 nucleotide sequence: TGTGCCAGCAGTCCCGGGGTAGCCAAAAACATTCAGTACTTC. This codes for CASSPGVAKNIQYF. The chain is built from TRBV6-5 and TRBJ2-4, with D tentatively TRBD2 (5 bases). This CDR3 is 14 amino acids long. The ends were cut back, 5 bases at V and 0 bases at J, with 8 bases in the middle. Germline V lookup: CDR1 MNHEY, CDR2 SVGAGI.

This chain joins TRBV4-2 and TRBJ2-2; the match to TRBD2 covers 9 bases. The V and J ends lost 0 bases and 3 bases, in that order; junction bases with no gene match: 8. Germline V gene lookup returns CDR1 LGHNA and CDR2 YNFKEQ. The CDR3 has 18 amino acids. The DNA of the CDR3 is TGTGCCAGCAGCCAAGAGGTAGCGGGAGTAAAGGACACCGGGGAGCTGTTTTTT. Translating gives CASSQEVAGVKDTGELFF.

The rearrangement uses TRBV6-1 and TRBJ2-1, with 9 bases matching TRBD2. The CDR3 spans 15 residues. The germline CDR1 and CDR2 sequences are MNHNS and SASEGT. Losses at the gene ends were 2 bases for V and 1 base for J; bases not matched to a gene: 0. The CDR3 bases are TGTGCCAGCAGTGAACTAGCGGGGTCCTACAATGAGCAGTTCTTC. Its translation is CASSELAGSYNEQFF.

The rearrangement joins TRBV6-1 to TRBJ2-3; TRBD2 might be the D (7 bases). The germline V gene has CDR1 MNHNS and CDR2 SASEGT. CDR3 length: 15 amino acids. The V gene lost 2 bases and the J gene lost 4 bases, with 13 bases spanning the gap. CDR3 coding DNA: TGTGCCAGCAGTGAATCGGGGGGCGCGTCAGATACGCAGTATTTT. It encodes CASSESGGASDTQYF.

This chain uses TRBV5-5 with TRBJ2-1, with TRBD2 identical over 8 bases. CDR1 and CDR2 (germline): SGHKS, YYEKEE (reference sequence). Trimming removed 4 bases from V and 2 bases from J; junction bases left unmatched: 11. The CDR3 contains 17 residues. The chain's CDR3 is CASSDSRMREAYNEQFF. The CDR3 DNA reads TGTGCCAGCAGCGATTCTAGGATGCGGGAGGCCTACAATGAGCAGTTCTTC.

The genes are TRBV29-1 and TRBJ2-7; TRBD1 matches 8 bases. With 7 bases clipped from V and 1 base from J, the junction kept 9 bases outside the gene matches. The germline gives CDR1 SQVTM, CDR2 ANQGSEA. The CDR3 covers 14 residues. The CDR3, as DNA: TGCAGCGCAGCCGGGACAGGTGATTCCTACGAGCAGTACTTC. Encoded protein: CSAAGTGDSYEQYF.

The V and J genes are TRBV11-3 and TRBJ2-3; 13 bases are a match to TRBD2. Germline V gene data show CDR1 as SGHNT and CDR2 as YENEEA. V shed 5 bases and J 4 bases; nucleotides not matched to a gene: 6. CDR3 length: 16 amino acids. DNA of the CDR3: TGTGCCAGCAGCAGGACTAGCGGGAGACGGGCAGATACGCAGTATTTT. Residues: CASSRTSGRRADTQYF.

This clone was detected a few times. The V call is TRBV7-6, the J call TRBJ2-1; the match to TRBD1 covers 9 bases. V trimming: 5 bases; J trimming: 7 bases; junction bases outside the gene matches: 9. Per germline, CDR1 SGHVS and CDR2 FNYEAQ. CDR3 length: 15 residues. As DNA, the CDR3 is TGTGCCAGCAGCATCCCGGGACAGGGCAATAATGAGCAGTTCTTC. It specifies CASSIPGQGNNEQFF.